This TCR beta chain appears in the sequencing data of a study of T cell responses to AZD1222 COVID-19 vaccine. Overall study results and limits: Baseline serostatus was positive in only six AZD1222 recipients.

Details on this clone: Its specificity is not known.

TCRdb's table, derived via immunoSEQ multiplex PCR, lists solely in-frame clones and lacks some. Altogether around 110,000 clones are present, 90% to 95% being singletons, with the ten largest covering 2.5% to 3.5%. This TCR was recovered from an adult in good health. The starting material was peripheral blood, obtained on day 0 of AZD1222 vaccination.

CDR3 nucleotide sequence: TGCGCCAGCAGTGAGGTGGGCTGGGGCACAGATACGCAGTATTTT. Encoded protein: CASSEVGWGTDTQYF. The J gene is TRBJ2-3, the V gene TRBV10-1; D not certain. V lost 2 bases to trimming and J lost 1 base, with 10 bases between them. Germline V gene lookup returns CDR1 WNHNN and CDR2 SYGVQD (reference sequence). This CDR3 comprises 15 residues.